The next 5 T cell receptor beta chains were all read from a single sample in a study of spatial heterogeneity in lung cancer. Time point in this sample: sample taken at primary tumor resection. Each CDR3 protein is one row after TCRdb ran MiXCR on the 5' RACE reads. The data contain approximately 3,000 distinct CDR3 sequences, roughly 15% of them singletons. This sample comprised normal lung tissue next to the tumor, obtained at surgery. The receptors were sampled from a female donor with early-stage non-small cell lung cancer.

This clonotype was observed a handful of times. This chain links TRBV14 with TRBJ2-7; no reliable D call. V was cut by 3 bases and J by 1 base, with 1 base left in between. This CDR3 has 11 amino acids. Germline loops: CDR1 SGHDN, CDR2 FVKESK. CDR3 region: CASSQSYEQYF. The DNA for the CDR3 is TGTGCCAGCAGCCAGTCCTACGAGCAGTACTTC.

The chain is built from TRBV5-1 and TRBJ2-7, with 13 nucleotides matching TRBD2. J was trimmed by 5 bases and V by 3 bases; bases with no gene match: 2. CDR1 is SGHRS and CDR2 is YFSETQ in the germline V gene. This CDR3 is built from 14 residues. The CDR3 region is CASSYGTSGDEQYF. The CDR3 DNA reads TGCGCCAGCAGCTACGGGACTAGCGGGGACGAGCAGTACTTC. Full variable domain (remainder filled in from reference TRBV5-1 and TRBJ2-7): KAGVTQTPRYLIKTRGQQVTLSCSPISGHRSVSWYQQTPGQGLQFLFEYFSETQRNKGNFPGRFSGRQFSNSRSEMNVSTLELGDSALYLCASSYGTSGDEQYFGPGTRLTVT.

By proportion, this clonotype is large. This chain connects TRBV9 to TRBJ2-4, with D possibly being TRBD1 (6 bases). The CDR3 runs to 13 residues. Trimming cost V 0 bases and J 9 bases, with 10 bases left between them. CDR1 and CDR2 from the germline V gene are SGDLS and YYNGEE. As DNA, the CDR3 is TGTGCCAGCAGCGTAGGACAGGAAGCCATTCAGTACTTC. This encodes CASSVGQEAIQYF.

Only a few counts were recorded for this clonotype. This chain connects TRBV29-1 to TRBJ2-5, with D uncertain. Germline V gene sequence: CDR1 SQVTM, CDR2 ANQGSEA. The ends were cut back, 6 bases at V and 0 bases at J, with 11 bases in the middle. The CDR3 length is 13 residues. The DNA for the CDR3 is TGCAGCGTGGCGGTTATGGACCAAGAGACCCAGTACTTC. Its translation is CSVAVMDQETQYF. Combining the CDR3 with reference TRBV29-1 and TRBJ2-5 gives the whole variable domain SAVISQKPSRDICQRGTSLTIQCQVDSQVTMMFWYRQQPGQSLTLIATANQGSEATYESGFVIDKFPISRPNLTFSTLTVSNMSPEDSSIYLCSVAVMDQETQYFGPGTRLLVL.

This clonotype is categorized as medium-sized. The V call is TRBV5-1, the J call TRBJ2-2; no definite D call. CDR3 length: 14 residues. Germline V lookup: CDR1 SGHRS, CDR2 YFSETQ. Deletions cut 4 bases from V and 1 base from J, with 8 bases between. The CDR3 spells CASSPKGNTGELFF. CDR3 in DNA: TGCGCCAGCAGCCCAAAGGGGAACACCGGGGAGCTGTTTTTT.